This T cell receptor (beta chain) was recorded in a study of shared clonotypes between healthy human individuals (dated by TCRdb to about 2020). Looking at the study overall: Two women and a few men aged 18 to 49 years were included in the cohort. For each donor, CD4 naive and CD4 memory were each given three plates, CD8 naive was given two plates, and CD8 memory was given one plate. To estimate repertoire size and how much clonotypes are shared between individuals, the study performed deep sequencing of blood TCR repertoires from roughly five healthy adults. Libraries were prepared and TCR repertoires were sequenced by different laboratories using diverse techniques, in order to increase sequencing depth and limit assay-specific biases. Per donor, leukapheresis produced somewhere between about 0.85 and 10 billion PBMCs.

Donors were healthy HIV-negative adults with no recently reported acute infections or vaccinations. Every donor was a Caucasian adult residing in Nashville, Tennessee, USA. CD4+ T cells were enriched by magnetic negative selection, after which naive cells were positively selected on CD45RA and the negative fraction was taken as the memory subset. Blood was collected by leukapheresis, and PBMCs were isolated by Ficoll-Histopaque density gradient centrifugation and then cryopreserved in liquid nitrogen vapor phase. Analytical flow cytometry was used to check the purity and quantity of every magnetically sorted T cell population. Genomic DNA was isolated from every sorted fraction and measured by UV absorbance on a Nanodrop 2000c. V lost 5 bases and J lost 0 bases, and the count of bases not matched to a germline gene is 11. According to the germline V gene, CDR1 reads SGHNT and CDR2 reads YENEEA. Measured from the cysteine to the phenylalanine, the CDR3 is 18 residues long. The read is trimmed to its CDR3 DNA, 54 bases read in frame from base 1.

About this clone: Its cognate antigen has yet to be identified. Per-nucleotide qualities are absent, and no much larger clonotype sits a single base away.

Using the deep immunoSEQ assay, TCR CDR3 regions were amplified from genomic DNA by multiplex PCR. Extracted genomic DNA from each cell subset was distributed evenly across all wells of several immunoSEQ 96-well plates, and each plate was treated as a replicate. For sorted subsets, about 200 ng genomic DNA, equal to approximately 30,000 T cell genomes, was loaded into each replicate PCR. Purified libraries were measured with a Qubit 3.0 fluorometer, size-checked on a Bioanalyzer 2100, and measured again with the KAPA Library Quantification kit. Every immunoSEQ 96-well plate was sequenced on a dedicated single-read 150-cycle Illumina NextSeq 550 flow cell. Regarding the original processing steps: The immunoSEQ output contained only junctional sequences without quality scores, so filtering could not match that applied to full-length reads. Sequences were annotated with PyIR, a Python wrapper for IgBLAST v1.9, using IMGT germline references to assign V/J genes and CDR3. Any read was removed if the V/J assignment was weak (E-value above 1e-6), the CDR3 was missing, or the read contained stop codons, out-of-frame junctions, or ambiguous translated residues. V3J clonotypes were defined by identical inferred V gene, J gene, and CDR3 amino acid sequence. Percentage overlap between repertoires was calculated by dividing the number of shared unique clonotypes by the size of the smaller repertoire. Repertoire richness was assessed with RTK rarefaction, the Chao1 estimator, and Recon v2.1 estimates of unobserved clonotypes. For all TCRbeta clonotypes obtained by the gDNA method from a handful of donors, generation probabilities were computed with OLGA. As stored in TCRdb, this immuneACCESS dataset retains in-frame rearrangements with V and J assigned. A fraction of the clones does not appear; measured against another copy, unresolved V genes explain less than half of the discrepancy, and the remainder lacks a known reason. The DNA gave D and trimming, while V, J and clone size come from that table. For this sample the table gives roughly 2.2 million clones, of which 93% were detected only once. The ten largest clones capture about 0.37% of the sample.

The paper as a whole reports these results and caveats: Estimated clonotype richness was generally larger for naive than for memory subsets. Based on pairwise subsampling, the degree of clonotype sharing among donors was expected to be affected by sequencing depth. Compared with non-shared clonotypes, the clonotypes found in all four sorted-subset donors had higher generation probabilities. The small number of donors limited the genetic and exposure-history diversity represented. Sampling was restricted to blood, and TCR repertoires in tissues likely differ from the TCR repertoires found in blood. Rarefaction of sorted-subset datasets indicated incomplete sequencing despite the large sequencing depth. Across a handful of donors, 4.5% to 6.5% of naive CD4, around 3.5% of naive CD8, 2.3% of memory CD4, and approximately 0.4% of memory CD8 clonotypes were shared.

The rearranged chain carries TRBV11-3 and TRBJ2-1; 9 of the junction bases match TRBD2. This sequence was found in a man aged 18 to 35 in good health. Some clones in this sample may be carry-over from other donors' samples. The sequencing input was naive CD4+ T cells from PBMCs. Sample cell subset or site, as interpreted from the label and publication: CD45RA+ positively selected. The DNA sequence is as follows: TGTGCCAGCAGCCCATCACTACTAGCGGGTTCCTCCTACAATGAGCAGTTCTTC. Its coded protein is CASSPSLLAGSSYNEQFF.